The rows below give T cell receptor beta chains drawn from one sample of a study of Graves' ophthalmopathy and Graves' hyperthyroidism. From the multiplex PCR reads, TCRdb called clonotypes with MiXCR, one entry per CDR3 protein. The sample has 620,000 or so distinct CDR3 sequences, 22% seen once. The sequencing input was peripheral blood. These receptors came from a woman aged 18-29 years with stable Graves' hyperthyroidism. Some clones in this sample may be carry-over from other donors' samples. Each CDR3 is given with its conserved first and last residue. A D gene is named only where the DNA matches it firmly. Clone size, where shown, is once, few, many, or a class for clones that have expanded.

v_call	d_call	clone_size	j_call	cdr3_aa	cdr3_nt
TRBV12-3/TRBV12-4	NA	many	TRBJ2-2	CASSLEEFANTGELFF	TGTGCCAGCAGTTTAGAGGAGTTCGCGAACACCGGGGAGCTGTTTTTT
TRBV24-1	NA	many	TRBJ1-5	CATSAYSGQLQHF	TGTGCCACCAGTGCCTACTCCGGACAACTCCAGCATTTT
TRBV6-2/TRBV6-3	NA	many	TRBJ2-7	CASSSLDEQYF	TGTGCCAGCAGTTCCTTAGACGAGCAGTACTTC
TRBV11-3	NA	many	TRBJ2-5	CASSQDGNQETQYF	TGTGCCAGCAGCCAAGACGGGAACCAGGAGACCCAGTACTTC
TRBV12-3/TRBV12-4	NA	many	TRBJ1-1	CASSWRATEAFF	TGTGCCAGCAGTTGGAGAGCGACTGAAGCTTTCTTT
TRBV29-1	NA	many	TRBJ2-2	CSVLGPLNTGELFF	TGCAGCGTACTAGGACCCCTGAACACCGGGGAGCTGTTTTTT
TRBV19	NA	many	TRBJ1-6	CASTTAGGSPLHF	TGTGCCAGTACTACCGCCGGCGGTTCACCCCTCCACTTT
TRBV6-2/TRBV6-3	NA	many	TRBJ2-7	CASSLPISRDISEQYF	TGTGCCAGCAGTTTACCCATATCCCGGGACATATCGGAGCAGTACTTC
TRBV7-2	NA	many	TRBJ1-1	CASSLYGHTEAFF	TGTGCCAGCAGCTTATACGGGCACACTGAAGCTTTCTTT
TRBV6-1	NA	many	TRBJ1-1	CASQDPWGTEAFF	TGTGCCAGCCAGGACCCCTGGGGCACTGAAGCTTTCTTT
TRBV4-3	NA	few	TRBJ1-6	CASSQGQANNSPLHF	TGCGCCAGCAGCCAAGGTCAGGCGAATAATTCACCCCTCCACTTT
TRBV4-1	NA	many	TRBJ2-2	CASSQAIDTGELFF	TGCGCCAGCAGCCAGGCAATTGACACCGGGGAGCTGTTTTTT
TRBV6-5	TRBD1	many	TRBJ1-2	CASRGDRAYGYTF	TGTGCCAGCAGGGGGGACAGGGCCTATGGCTACACCTTC
TRBV5-1	NA	NA	TRBJ1-3	CASSLAQSSGNTIYF	TGCGCCAGCAGCTTGGCCCAGAGCTCTGGAAACACCATATATTTT
TRBV4-2	TRBD1	many	TRBJ1-1	CASTTGDTEAFF	TGTGCCAGCACTACAGGGGACACTGAAGCTTTCTTT
TRBV7-9	NA	many	TRBJ1-1	CASSLATENTEAFF	TGTGCCAGCAGCCTAGCGACAGAGAACACTGAAGCTTTCTTT
TRBV2	NA	many	TRBJ1-1	CASSGEDTEAFF	TGTGCCAGCAGTGGGGAGGACACTGAAGCTTTCTTT
TRBV4-1	NA	NA	TRBJ1-3	CASSQVVTRSTGNTIYF	TGCGCCAGCAGCCAAGTTGTTACTCGGTCGACTGGAAACACCATATATTTT
TRBV13	TRBD1	few	TRBJ2-7	CASSRGQGPYEQYF	TGTGCCAGCAGCCGAGGACAGGGCCCCTACGAGCAGTACTTC
TRBV5-6	TRBD1	many	TRBJ1-5	CASSLAFDRTGQPQHF	TGTGCCAGCAGCTTGGCCTTCGACCGGACAGGACAGCCCCAGCATTTT
TRBV14	NA	many	TRBJ1-1	CASSQEIPGAEAFF	TGTGCCAGCAGCCAAGAAATCCCAGGGGCCGAAGCTTTCTTT
TRBV12-3/TRBV12-4	NA	NA	TRBJ2-2	CASRLTGAWGTGGLFF	TGTGCCAGCAGGCTTACAGGGGCCTGGGGTACCGGGGGGCTGTTTTTT
TRBV3-1	NA	NA	TRBJ1-6	CASSQPGVNNSPLHF	TGTGCCAGCAGCCAACCAGGGGTGAATAATTCACCCCTCCACTTT
TRBV20-1	TRBD1	many	TRBJ2-7	CSANRGVNEQYF	TGCAGTGCTAACAGGGGCGTCAACGAGCAGTACTTC
TRBV2	NA	NA	TRBJ2-7	CASSEAQLVSTGQYF	TGTGCCAGCAGTGAAGCCCAACTAGTCTCAACGGGGCAGTACTTC
TRBV7-6	TRBD1	many	TRBJ1-2	CASSQLRDRENYGYTF	TGTGCCAGCAGTCAACTCCGGGACAGGGAGAACTATGGCTACACCTTC
TRBV15	TRBD1	few	TRBJ1-5	CATSRDMAQGFWNQPQHF	TGTGCCACCAGCAGAGATATGGCACAGGGGTTTTGGAATCAGCCCCAGCATTTT
TRBV19	TRBD1	many	TRBJ1-5	CASSTRDRSGQPQHF	TGTGCCAGTAGTACCCGGGACAGGTCTGGTCAGCCCCAGCATTTT
TRBV12-3/TRBV12-4	NA	many	TRBJ1-1	CASSRPQAGAEAFF	TGTGCCAGCAGCCGCCCCCAGGCCGGGGCTGAAGCTTTCTTT
TRBV11-2	NA	many	TRBJ1-2	CASSPGTGMTNYGYTF	TGTGCCAGCAGCCCGGGAACAGGGATGACTAACTATGGCTACACCTTC
TRBV19	TRBD1	once	TRBJ1-1	CASSINGAGGTEAFF	TGTGCCAGTAGTATTAACGGGGCAGGGGGGACTGAAGCTTTCTTT
TRBV5-5	NA	NA	TRBJ1-6	CASSLAGIPLNSPLHF	TGTGCCAGCAGCTTGGCTGGGATCCCCCTGAATTCACCCCTCCACTTT
TRBV11-2	NA	few	TRBJ1-2	CASSLVPRRDGYTF	TGTGCCAGCAGCTTAGTTCCGAGGAGGGATGGCTACACCTTC
TRBV29-1	NA	many	TRBJ1-1	CSVVGWQGGNTEAFF	TGCAGCGTTGTGGGATGGCAAGGCGGGAACACTGAAGCTTTCTTT
TRBV20-1	NA	many	TRBJ1-2	CSARKFGTNYGYTF	TGCAGTGCTAGAAAGTTCGGGACCAACTATGGCTACACCTTC
TRBV10-3	TRBD1	many	TRBJ1-2	CAISDQGQAYGYTF	TGTGCCATCAGTGATCAGGGACAGGCCTATGGCTACACCTTC
TRBV12-3/TRBV12-4	TRBD1	few	TRBJ1-1	CASSQDREKEAFF	TGTGCCAGCAGTCAAGACAGGGAGAAGGAAGCTTTCTTT
TRBV19	NA	NA	TRBJ1-5	CASSITRDHPQHF	TGTGCCAGTAGTATAACCAGAGATCATCCCCAGCATTTT
TRBV6-1	TRBD1	many	TRBJ1-6	CASSEYDRGSYNSPLHF	TGTGCCAGCAGTGAATACGACAGGGGCTCCTATAATTCACCCCTCCACTTT
TRBV5-1	NA	NA	TRBJ1-2	CASSFAGDYGYTF	TGCGCCAGCAGCTTCGCGGGGGACTATGGCTACACCTTC
TRBV19	TRBD1	many	TRBJ1-1	CASSTLRGETEAFF	TGTGCCAGTAGTACCCTCAGGGGGGAAACTGAAGCTTTCTTT
TRBV6-1	TRBD2	NA	TRBJ2-4	CASSERVWRAGAKNIQYF	TGTGCCAGCAGTGAGCGTGTGTGGCGAGCGGGGGCCAAAAACATTCAGTACTTC
TRBV20-1	NA	NA	TRBJ2-7	CSASLQNYEQYF	TGCAGTGCTAGTCTACAGAACTACGAGCAGTACTTC
TRBV6-2/TRBV6-3	NA	NA	TRBJ1-5	CASSYSQRVSQPQHF	TGTGCCAGCAGTTACTCTCAACGGGTAAGCCAGCCCCAGCATTTT
TRBV6-1	NA	NA	TRBJ2-7	CASSIGDYEQYF	TGTGCCAGCAGTATTGGGGACTACGAGCAGTACTTC
TRBV19	TRBD1	NA	TRBJ1-1	CASSTQGESEAFF	TGTGCCAGTAGTACGCAGGGGGAGAGTGAAGCTTTCTTT